The entry that follows covers one TCR beta chain sequence. The CDR3 is made up of 14 amino acids. The germline CDR1 and CDR2 sequences are WSHSY and SAAADI. J gave up 7 bases and V 6 bases, and 6 bases lay outside the gene matches. Original processing notes: Amplification with reference gene primers provided the estimates of nucleated cell counts. Some clones are missing from TCRdb's copy, which holds only in-frame ones; the method was immunoSEQ multiplex PCR. Clone size and the V and J calls come from that table; the DNA yielded D and trimming. Of around 160,000 clones in the sample, around 86% were seen once. This sample was included in a study of blood T cell repertoires in COVID-19. Across the whole study: Researchers got acute and convalescent COVID-19 samples from the United States, Italy and Spain. PBMCs, B-cell-depleted T cells, or T cells were the source of the cDNA or gDNA that made up the material.

The TCR sequence derives from a man aged 60-69 years with acute or convalescent COVID-19. The chain uses TRBV10-2 and TRBJ1-4; 9 positions agree with TRBD1. Input material: peripheral blood. CDR3 residues: CASRTQGAGEKLFF. The CDR3 DNA reads TGCGCCAGCAGAACACAGGGGGCCGGTGAAAAACTGTTTTTT.